These T cell receptor beta chains were read from a single sample in a study of T cell responses to AZD1222 COVID-19 vaccine. Only in-frame clones appear in the TCRdb table, and some are missing; sequencing was by immunoSEQ multiplex PCR. The data contain about 85,000 clones, over 80% of them singletons. Specimen: peripheral blood, collected on day 0 of AZD1222 vaccination. The receptor source for this set is an adult in good health. The CDR3 runs from the conserved cysteine through the conserved F or W. Fields, in order: D gene, CDR3 length, V gene, clone size, J gene, CDR3 DNA, CDR3 protein. The D gene is left open where the match is weak. Expanded clones are given a class, and other clones once, few, many or no size at all.

TRBD1	15	TRBV9	.	TRBJ1-1	TGTGCCAGCAGCTCAAGGACAGGGGGGAACACTGAAGCTTTCTTT	CASSSRTGGNTEAFF
.	14	TRBV5-4	.	TRBJ2-1	TGTGCCAGCAGCTTGGGTAGCTCCTACAATGAGCAGTTCTTC	CASSLGSSYNEQFF
TRBD1	16	TRBV18	.	TRBJ1-5	TGTGCCAGCTCACCACCGACAGGGGATCGGGGTCAGCCCCAGCATTTT	CASSPPTGDRGQPQHF
TRBD1	14	TRBV5-1	.	TRBJ1-2	TGCGCCAGCAGCTTGGGACAGGGTCACTATGGCTACACCTTC	CASSLGQGHYGYTF
TRBD1	16	TRBV9	.	TRBJ1-1	TGTGCCAGCAGCGTAGGTACAGGGGGCGGTAGGACTGAAGCTTTCTTT	CASSVGTGGGRTEAFF
.	12	TRBV3-1/TRBV3-2	.	TRBJ2-7	TGTGCCAGCCGTAACCCTGTCTACGAGCAGTACTTC	CASRNPVYEQYF
.	16	TRBV6-2/TRBV6-3	.	TRBJ2-7	TGTGCCAGCAGTTACTCGAAGGACACGGGGGCCTACGAGCAGTACTTC	CASSYSKDTGAYEQYF
TRBD1	17	TRBV19	few	TRBJ1-1	TGTGCCAGTAGTCTTAGGGGGACAGGGGGCGCGAACACTGAAGCTTTCTTT	CASSLRGTGGANTEAFF
.	13	TRBV19	.	TRBJ1-1	TGTGCCAGTAGGGAGGCTCCGAACACTGAAGCTTTCTTT	CASREAPNTEAFF
.	13	TRBV6-5	.	TRBJ2-3	TGTGCCAGCAGGACAGCGGCCACAGATACGCAGTATTTT	CASRTAATDTQYF
TRBD2	15	TRBV4-2	.	TRBJ2-1	TGTGCCAGCAGCCAACCAGGACTAGCCTACAATGAGCAGTTCTTC	CASSQPGLAYNEQFF
TRBD1	15	TRBV24-1	.	TRBJ2-1	TGTGCCACCAGTGATCCCAGGGGGCCCTACAATGAGCAGTTCTTC	CATSDPRGPYNEQFF
TRBD1	14	TRBV19	.	TRBJ2-4	TGTGCCAGTAGTATGGGGACAGGGGAGATCATTCAGTACTTC	CASSMGTGEIIQYF
.	12	TRBV2	.	TRBJ2-7	TGTGCCACCCGGGACCTATCGTACGAGCAGTACTTC	CATRDLSYEQYF
TRBD1	15	TRBV7-2	.	TRBJ1-2	TGTGCCAGCAGCTTAGGACCCACAGGGGGCGATGGCTACACCTTC	CASSLGPTGGDGYTF
.	21	TRBV19	.	TRBJ1-5	TGTGCCAGTAGTATGGGGGTGCGCAGGGAGGCCTTGGGCGCGGGCAGACAGCCCCAGCATTTT	CASSMGVRREALGAGRQPQHF
TRBD2	16	TRBV28	.	TRBJ2-1	TGTGCCAGCAGTCATATGGGACTACTGACCTACAATGAGCAGTTCTTC	CASSHMGLLTYNEQFF
TRBD1	16	TRBV6-5	.	TRBJ1-1	TGTGCCAGCAGTTACGGGGGACAGGGCGGTCGGACTGAAGCTTTCTTT	CASSYGGQGGRTEAFF
.	14	TRBV28	.	TRBJ2-4	TGTGCCAGCAGTTCACAATCTTTGGCAAACATTCAGTACTTC	CASSSQSLANIQYF
.	13	TRBV9	.	TRBJ2-1	TGTGCCAGCAGCCAAGACCCTGGCCATGAGCAGTTCTTC	CASSQDPGHEQFF
.	15	TRBV15	once	TRBJ2-5	TGTGCCACCAGCAGAGCACAGGGCCCACAAGAGACCCAGTACTTC	CATSRAQGPQETQYF
TRBD1	13	TRBV19	.	TRBJ2-5	TGTGCCAGTAGTGTGACAGGGTCGGAGACCCAGTACTTC	CASSVTGSETQYF
TRBD2	14	TRBV10-1	.	TRBJ2-2	TGCGCCAGCAGTTCAGGGACTAGTGCCGGGGAGCTGTTTTTT	CASSSGTSAGELFF
.	13	TRBV2	.	TRBJ2-5	TGTGCCAGCAGTGAATTGAATCATGAGACCCAGTACTTC	CASSELNHETQYF
.	16	TRBV27	.	TRBJ1-4	TGTGCCAGCAGTTGGGCAGGGGCGTCGACTAATGAAAAACTGTTTTTT	CASSWAGASTNEKLFF
.	17	TRBV19	.	TRBJ1-2	TGTGCCAGTAGTATAGACCCGGGAGGACTCGGCGTTGGGGGCTACACCTTC	CASSIDPGGLGVGGYTF
TRBD1	12	TRBV12-3/TRBV12-4	.	TRBJ1-1	TGTGCCAGCAGGACAGGGGGCACTGAAGCTTTCTTT	CASRTGGTEAFF
.	15	TRBV5-6	few	TRBJ2-1	TGTGCCAGCAGCTTGCGGCTTAGCTCCTACAATGAGCAGTTCTTC	CASSLRLSSYNEQFF
.	15	TRBV7-8	.	TRBJ1-5	TGTGCCAGCAGCTCGGGACCATATAGCAATCAGCCCCAGCATTTT	CASSSGPYSNQPQHF
.	17	TRBV5-1	.	TRBJ1-3	TGCGCCAGCAGCTTGGTTGCAGGTTCGGGGTCTGGAAACACCATATATTTT	CASSLVAGSGSGNTIYF
.	16	TRBV14	once	TRBJ1-6	TGTGCCAGCAGCCAAGGGCGTCCCGCCAGAGGTTCACCCCTCCACTTT	CASSQGRPARGSPLHF
.	16	TRBV28	once	TRBJ2-3	TGTGCCAGCAGTTTCCCCCGTAGCGGCCGCACAGATACGCAGTATTTT	CASSFPRSGRTDTQYF
TRBD2	17	TRBV7-6	.	TRBJ2-1	TGTGCCAGCAGCTTATATGGCGCTAGCGGGAGTTACAGTGAGCAGTTCTTC	CASSLYGASGSYSEQFF
.	15	TRBV14	.	TRBJ1-1	TGTGCCAGCCGACCGGGGGGCGCGGTGAACACTGAAGCTTTCTTT	CASRPGGAVNTEAFF
.	14	TRBV4-2	.	TRBJ1-5	TGTGCCAGCAGCCAAGATTGGGGGTCACAGCCCCAGCATTTT	CASSQDWGSQPQHF
TRBD1	18	TRBV7-2	.	TRBJ2-6	TGTGCCAGCAGCTTAGTTCGGACAGGGTCCTCTGGGGCCAACGTCCTGACTTTC	CASSLVRTGSSGANVLTF
TRBD2	16	TRBV4-2	.	TRBJ2-7	TGTGCCAGCAGCCAAGAAGCGGGAGAGGGGTGGAGCGAGCAGTACTTC	CASSQEAGEGWSEQYF
.	14	TRBV19	.	TRBJ2-7	TGTGCCAGTAGGGGGGTGACGGGAGAATACGAGCAGTACTTC	CASRGVTGEYEQYF
TRBD1	14	TRBV5-5	.	TRBJ2-1	TGTGCCAGCAGCTCGGGACAGAACCACAATGAGCAGTTCTTC	CASSSGQNHNEQFF
.	17	TRBV19	.	TRBJ2-1	TGTGCCAGTAGTATGGGGGTGGCGGGGAGCTCCTACAATGAGCAGTTCTTC	CASSMGVAGSSYNEQFF
TRBD2	17	TRBV9	.	TRBJ2-1	TGTGCCAGCAGCGTAGACCCCCTCGTGGGAGCGGGAGTTGTGCAGTTCTTC	CASSVDPLVGAGVVQFF
.	14	TRBV7-9	.	TRBJ1-2	TGTGCCAGCAGCTTAGCGGAAGGCAGGGCTGGCTACACCTTC	CASSLAEGRAGYTF
TRBD1	16	TRBV19	.	TRBJ1-6	TGTGCCAGTAGTTCCGGGACAGGCGGCTATAATTCACCCCTCCACTTT	CASSSGTGGYNSPLHF
TRBD1	14	TRBV5-1	.	TRBJ2-7	TGCGCCAGCAGCTGGGACAGGGGCCGGTACGAGCAGTACTTC	CASSWDRGRYEQYF
TRBD1	14	TRBV5-5	.	TRBJ1-5	TGTGCCAGCAGCCAGGGGGGGCTCGATCAGCCCCAGCATTTT	CASSQGGLDQPQHF
.	13	TRBV19	.	TRBJ2-7	TGTGCCAGTAGTATTCGTCGGTTCGGGGAGCAGTACTTC	CASSIRRFGEQYF
TRBD1	16	TRBV19	.	TRBJ1-3	TGTGCCAGTAGTACGCCCGGGACAGTCTTCGGAAACACCATATATTTT	CASSTPGTVFGNTIYF
TRBD2	18	TRBV5-1	.	TRBJ2-5	TGCGCCAGCAGCTTGGCCAGCTTAGCGGGAGTAAAGCGAGAGACCCAGTACTTC	CASSLASLAGVKRETQYF
.	16	TRBV21-1	.	TRBJ1-3	TGTGCCAGCAGCAAAGCAGGTGGGGGCCCTGGAAACACCATATATTTT	CASSKAGGGPGNTIYF